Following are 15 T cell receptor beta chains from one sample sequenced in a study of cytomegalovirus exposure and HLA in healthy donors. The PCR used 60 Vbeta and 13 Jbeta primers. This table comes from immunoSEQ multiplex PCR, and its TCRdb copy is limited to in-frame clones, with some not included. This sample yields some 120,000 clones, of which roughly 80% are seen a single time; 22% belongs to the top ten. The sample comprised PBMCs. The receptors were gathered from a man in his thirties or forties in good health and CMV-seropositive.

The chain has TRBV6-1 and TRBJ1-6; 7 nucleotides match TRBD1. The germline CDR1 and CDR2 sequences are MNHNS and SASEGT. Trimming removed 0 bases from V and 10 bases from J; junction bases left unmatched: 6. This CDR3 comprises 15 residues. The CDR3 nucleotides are TGTGCCAGCAGTGAAGCCCCCGACAGGGCCTCACCCCTCCACTTT. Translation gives CASSEAPDRASPLHF.

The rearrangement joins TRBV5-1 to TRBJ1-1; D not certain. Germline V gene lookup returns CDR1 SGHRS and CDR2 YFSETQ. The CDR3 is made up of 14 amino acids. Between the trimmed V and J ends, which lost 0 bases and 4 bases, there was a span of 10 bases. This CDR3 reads CASSLEYGITEAFF. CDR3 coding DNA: TGCGCCAGCAGCTTGGAATACGGGATCACTGAAGCTTTCTTT.

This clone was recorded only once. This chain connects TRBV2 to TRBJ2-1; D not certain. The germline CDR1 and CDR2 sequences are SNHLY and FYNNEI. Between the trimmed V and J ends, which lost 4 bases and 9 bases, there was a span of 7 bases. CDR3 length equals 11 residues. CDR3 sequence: CASSATGEQFF. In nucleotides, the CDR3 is TGTGCCAGCAGTGCCACGGGTGAGCAGTTCTTC.

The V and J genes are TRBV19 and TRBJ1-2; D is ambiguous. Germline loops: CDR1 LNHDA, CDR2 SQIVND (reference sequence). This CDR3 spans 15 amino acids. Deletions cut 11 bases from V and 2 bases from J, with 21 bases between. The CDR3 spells CAVGRRVQGNYGYTF. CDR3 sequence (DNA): TGTGCCGTCGGAAGGAGGGTCCAAGGGAACTATGGCTACACCTTC.

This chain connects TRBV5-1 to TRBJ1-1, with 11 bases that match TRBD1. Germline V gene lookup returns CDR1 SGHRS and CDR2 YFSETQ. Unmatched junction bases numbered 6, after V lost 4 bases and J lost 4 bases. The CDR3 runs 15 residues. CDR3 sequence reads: CASSRSGTGGTEAFF. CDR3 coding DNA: TGCGCCAGCAGCCGATCCGGGACAGGGGGCACTGAAGCTTTCTTT.

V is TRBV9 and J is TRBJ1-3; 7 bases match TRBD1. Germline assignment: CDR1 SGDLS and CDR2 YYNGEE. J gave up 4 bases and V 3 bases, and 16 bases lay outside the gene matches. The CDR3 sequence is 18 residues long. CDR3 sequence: CASSAVTGTKPKGNTIYF. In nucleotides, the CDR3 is TGTGCCAGCAGCGCCGTGACAGGGACCAAACCCAAGGGAAACACCATATATTTT.

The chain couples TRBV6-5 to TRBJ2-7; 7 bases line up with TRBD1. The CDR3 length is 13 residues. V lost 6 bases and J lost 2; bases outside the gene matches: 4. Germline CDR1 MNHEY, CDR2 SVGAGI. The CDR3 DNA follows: TGTGCCAGCAGGAGGGACAGTCCCTACGAGCAGTACTTC. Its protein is CASRRDSPYEQYF.

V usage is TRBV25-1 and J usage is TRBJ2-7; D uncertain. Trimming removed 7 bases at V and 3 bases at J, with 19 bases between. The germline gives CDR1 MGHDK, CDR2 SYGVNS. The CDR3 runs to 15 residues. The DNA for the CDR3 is TGTGCCAGCATGGATCTAGGATCATCACACTACGAGCAGTACTTC. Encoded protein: CASMDLGSSHYEQYF.

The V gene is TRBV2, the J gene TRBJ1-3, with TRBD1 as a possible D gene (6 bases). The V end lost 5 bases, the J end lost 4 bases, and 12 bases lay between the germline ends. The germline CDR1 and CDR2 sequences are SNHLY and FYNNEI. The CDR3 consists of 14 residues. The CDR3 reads CASSRTGTGNTIYF. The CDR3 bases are TGTGCCAGCAGTAGAACAGGGACCGGAAACACCATATATTTT. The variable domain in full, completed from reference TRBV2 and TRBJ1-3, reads EPEVTQTPSHQVTQMGQEVILRCVPISNHLYFYWYRQILGQKVEFLVSFYNNEISEKSEIFDDQFSVERPDGSNFTLKIRSTKLEDSAMYFCASSRTGTGNTIYFGEGSWLTVV.

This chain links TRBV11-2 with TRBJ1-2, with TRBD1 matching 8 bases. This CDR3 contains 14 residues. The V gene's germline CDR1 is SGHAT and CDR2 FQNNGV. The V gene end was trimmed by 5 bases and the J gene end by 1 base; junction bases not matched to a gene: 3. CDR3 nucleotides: TGTGCCAGCAGCCCCGGACAGGGTAACTATGGCTACACCTTC. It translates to CASSPGQGNYGYTF.

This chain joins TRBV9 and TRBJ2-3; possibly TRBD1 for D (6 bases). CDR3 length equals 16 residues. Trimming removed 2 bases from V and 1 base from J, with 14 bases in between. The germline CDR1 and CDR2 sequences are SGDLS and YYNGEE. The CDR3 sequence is CASSVRGPGGTDTQYF. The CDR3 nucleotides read TGTGCCAGCAGCGTCCGGGGCCCAGGGGGCACAGATACGCAGTATTTT.

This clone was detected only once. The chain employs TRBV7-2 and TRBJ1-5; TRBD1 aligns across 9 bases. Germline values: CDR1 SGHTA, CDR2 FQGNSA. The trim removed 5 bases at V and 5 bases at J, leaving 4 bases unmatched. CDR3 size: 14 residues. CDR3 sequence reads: CASSQTGGYQPQHF. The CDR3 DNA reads TGTGCCAGCAGCCAGACAGGGGGATATCAGCCCCAGCATTTT.

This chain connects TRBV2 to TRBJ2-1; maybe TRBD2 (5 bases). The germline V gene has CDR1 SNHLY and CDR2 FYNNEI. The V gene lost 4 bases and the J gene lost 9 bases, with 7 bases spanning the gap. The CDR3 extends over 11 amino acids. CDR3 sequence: CASSVLGEQFF. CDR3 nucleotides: TGTGCCAGCAGTGTACTAGGTGAGCAGTTCTTC. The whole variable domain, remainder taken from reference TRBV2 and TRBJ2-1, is EPEVTQTPSHQVTQMGQEVILRCVPISNHLYFYWYRQILGQKVEFLVSFYNNEISEKSEIFDDQFSVERPDGSNFTLKIRSTKLEDSAMYFCASSVLGEQFFGPGTRLTVL.

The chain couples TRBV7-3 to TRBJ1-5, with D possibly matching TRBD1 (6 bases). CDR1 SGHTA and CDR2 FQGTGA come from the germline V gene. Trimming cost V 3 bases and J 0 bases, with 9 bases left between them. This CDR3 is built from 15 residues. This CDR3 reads CASSFRGRSNQPQHF. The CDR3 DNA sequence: TGTGCCAGCAGCTTCAGGGGACGTAGCAATCAGCCCCAGCATTTT.

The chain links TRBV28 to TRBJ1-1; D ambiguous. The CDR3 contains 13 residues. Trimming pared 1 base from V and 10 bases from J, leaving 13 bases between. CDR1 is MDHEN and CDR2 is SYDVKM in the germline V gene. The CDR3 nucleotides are TGTGCCAGCAGTTTATTCCCTAAATCCTTAGCTTTCTTT. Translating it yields CASSLFPKSLAFF.